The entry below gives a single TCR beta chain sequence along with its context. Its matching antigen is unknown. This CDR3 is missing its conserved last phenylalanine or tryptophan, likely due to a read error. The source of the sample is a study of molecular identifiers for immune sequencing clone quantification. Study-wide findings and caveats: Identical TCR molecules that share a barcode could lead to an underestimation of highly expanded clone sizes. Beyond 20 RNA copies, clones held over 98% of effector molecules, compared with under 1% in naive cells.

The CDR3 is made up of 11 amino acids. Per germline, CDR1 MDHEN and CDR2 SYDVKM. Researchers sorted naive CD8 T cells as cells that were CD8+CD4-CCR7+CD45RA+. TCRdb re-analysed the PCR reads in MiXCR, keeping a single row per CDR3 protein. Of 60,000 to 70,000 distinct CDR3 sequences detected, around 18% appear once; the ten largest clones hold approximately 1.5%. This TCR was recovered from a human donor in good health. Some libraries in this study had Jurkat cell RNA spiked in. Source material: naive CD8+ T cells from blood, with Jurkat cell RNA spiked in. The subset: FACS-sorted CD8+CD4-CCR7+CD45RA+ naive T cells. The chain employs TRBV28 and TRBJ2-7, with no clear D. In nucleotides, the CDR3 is TGTGCCAGCAGTTTTGCCTATGAGCAGTACATC. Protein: CASSFAYEQYI.